The present entry profiles one T cell receptor (beta chain) with its context. Its specific antigen is unknown. No clone much larger than this one lies a single base away; base qualities are absent. The entire isolated RNA was reverse transcribed using the High Capacity cDNA Reverse Transcription Kit, and thus expressed TCRB transcripts were sequenced. Deep immunoSEQ sequencing was performed on naive, central memory and regulatory T cell samples, with an average of roughly 3.5 million total reads per sample. After sorted cells were lysed in RLT buffer, RNA was extracted with DNase-treated RNeasy Micro or Mini kits, with the choice depending on cell number. Each cell subset was processed separately to prevent cross-contamination, with patient and healthy donor samples processed together. Using the immunoSEQ multiplex PCR, TCRB sequences were amplified from cDNA into 87-bp fragments spanning the CDR3 region. Sequencing of the amplicons was done on the Illumina HiSeq platform. Turning to the authors' computational methods: PCR bias was computationally corrected using synthetic template baselines, reads within Hamming distance 2 were collapsed, and singletons that could not be merged were discarded. Reads were aligned to IMGT to assign V, D and J genes, CDR3 length, and insertions or deletions at six rearrangement sites. Within each subset, clonotype counts were normalized to sorted cell number, and only after that were true diversity and Gini coefficients computed with the tcR R package. Repertoire sharing was quantified using the overlap coefficient calculated on TCRB nucleotide sequences. Out-of-frame TCRB sequences from naive cells were analyzed as a proxy for the pre-selection repertoire. Sourced from immuneACCESS, this table was stored by TCRdb with only in-frame sequences that have V and J called. A share of the clones is absent; for the studies checked, an unresolved V gene accounts for under half, and the remainder has no known explanation. V, J and clone size derive from that table, while D and trimming were established from the DNA sequence. Here the sample has 860,000 or so clones; roughly 16% occur a single time. 0.023% of the sample rests with the top ten.

This record comes from a study of beta chain features in type 1 diabetes (dated by TCRdb to 2017 to 2018). Broadly, across the study: Mean age, gender distribution, total cell number and subset yield did not differ between patients and healthy donors. A total of just under 110,000,000 sorted cells were examined across all samples, and RNA yield correlated strongly with the number of cells per subset. In the study, recently diagnosed type 1 diabetes patients and matched healthy donors were compared on the TCRB repertoires of their sorted circulating CD4+ T cell subsets. Naive and central memory subsets were obtained from all 28 donors, but regulatory and stem cell-like memory subsets were isolated from only 8 patients and roughly 8 healthy donors. What the work shows at the level of the full study, not this receptor alone: A moderate but significant shortening of TCRB CDR3 length was observed in type 1 diabetes patients in all four CD4+ subsets. Shorter templates might have been favored by PCR, but patient and control samples were amplified and corrected together, so both groups would have been affected equally by any skew. Naive, central memory and regulatory TCRB repertoires appeared to be more similar among patients than among healthy donors. Sequencing cDNA rather than genomic DNA could over-represent highly expressing activated cells, although activation and CD3 levels did not differ between groups. Fewer insertions and more nucleotide deletions at VDJ recombination sites were observed in patients with type 1 diabetes, implying thymic rearrangement abnormalities. Only small numbers of individuals were included in the HLA sub-analyses, which left unresolved whether HLA type had any influence on TCRB rearrangement.

For CDR1 and CDR2, the germline V gene lists SGHTA and FQGNSA. Trimming removed 0 bases from V and 3 bases from J, leaving 6 bases between the germline ends. Reading from cysteine to phenylalanine, the CDR3 counts 14 amino acids. Only the CDR3 part of the read is kept: 42 bases, read in frame from the first base. Each donor gave one peripheral blood draw, averaging around 120 mL, which was collected into heparinised tubes. A BD FACSAria II was used to sort naive, central memory, regulatory and stem cell-like memory CD4+ T cells with a panel that included CD45RO, CCR7, CD25, CD127, CD95 and CD27. A purity above 95% was achieved for all sorted populations. PBMCs were isolated immediately by Lymphoprep density gradient centrifugation and stained directly without culture. So that batch effects would be minimized, each experiment stained and sorted samples in pairs, pairing one healthy donor with one patient.

The chain is assembled from TRBV7-2 and TRBJ2-1; too little of a D gene remains to name it. The TCR comes from a young woman in good health. Input material: naive CD4+ T cells from blood. The sample's cell subset or site, from its label and the paper: true naive CD4+ T cells. The CDR3 has the sequence CASSLAQLYNEQFF. The base sequence is TGTGCCAGCAGCTTAGCTCAGCTCTACAATGAGCAGTTCTTC.